The sequence of this T cell receptor (beta chain) was determined in a study of cytomegalovirus exposure and HLA in healthy donors. The CDR3 is made up of 17 amino acids. From germline, CDR1 is LNHDA and CDR2 SQIVND (reference sequence). V shed 3 bases and J shed 0 bases, with 15 bases lying between them. In the PCR, 60 Vbeta and 13 Jbeta primers were used. The method was immunoSEQ multiplex PCR; TCRdb's version includes in-frame clones alone and lacks a portion of them. The profile shows 120,000 or so clones, roughly 80% of them singletons. Every donor was a healthy person donating bone marrow. Sequences were obtained from PBMCs. This clonotype was sampled from a man younger than 35 in good health and CMV-seropositive. The J gene is TRBJ1-3, the V gene TRBV19; no clear D. CDR3 coding DNA: TGTGCCAGTAGTATCTCGATTGCAAAGAGCTCTGGAAACACCATATATTTT. This translates into CASSISIAKSSGNTIYF.